This T cell receptor beta chain was sequenced for a study of cytomegalovirus exposure and HLA in healthy donors. Study summary: Assignment to the Caucasian-associated ancestry cluster applied to 81% of the roughly 420 genotyped donors. Regarding the study as a whole: In a later analysis, specific HLA alleles were associated with more than 15,000 TCR beta sequences at a 0.05 false discovery rate. Diagnosis of cytomegalovirus status made by the classifier reportedly showed high specificity and sensitivity.

Trimming took off 1 base at V and 4 bases at J, with 7 bases between the two ends. This CDR3 region has 14 residues. CDR1 and CDR2 from the germline V gene are SGHVS and FQNEAQ. Turning to this clone: Its antigen is undetermined.

PCR used 60 Vbeta primers and 13 Jbeta primers. Libraries were prepared by immunoSEQ multiplex PCR; TCRdb keeps only in-frame clonotypes and omits some of them. The sample shows about 150,000 clones, about 8.9% of them seen only once. The rearrangement uses TRBV7-8 and TRBJ2-2; weak D call: TRBD1 (6 bases). The sequence was collected from a man aged 45 to 65 in good health and CMV-seronegative. Source material: PBMCs. The CDR3 DNA is TGTGCCAGCAGCTTAGGCAGGGGCACCGGGGAGCTGTTTTTT. It is translated as CASSLGRGTGELFF.